The rows below give T cell receptor beta chains drawn from one sample of a study of blood T cell repertoires in COVID-19. TCRdb keeps only in-frame clones here, not all; method: immunoSEQ multiplex PCR. The sample shows approximately 230,000 clones, around 90% of them seen only once. The sample consisted of PBMCs or T cells enriched from blood (not recorded which). Source of these receptors: a woman aged 25 to 39 with acute COVID-19. CDR3s include the opening cysteine and the closing phenylalanine or tryptophan. The D gene is left open where the match is weak. Clone size is stated in some rows and not others, as once, few, many or a class when expanded.

v_gene,d_gene,j_gene,abundance,CDR3aa,CDR3nt
TRBV6-5,-,TRBJ2-2,-,CASSYSILSTGELFF,TGTGCCAGCAGTTACTCTATTCTGAGCACCGGGGAGCTGTTTTTT
TRBV7-2,TRBD1,TRBJ2-7,-,CASSPWAGGAAREQYF,TGTGCCAGCAGCCCCTGGGCAGGGGGAGCCGCAAGGGAGCAGTACTTC
TRBV2,-,TRBJ1-5,-,CASSPGRDSNQPQHF,TGTGCCAGCAGCCCGGGAAGGGATAGCAATCAGCCCCAGCATTTT
TRBV28,-,TRBJ1-2,-,CATGEFYYGYTF,TGTGCCACAGGGGAATTTTACTATGGCTACACCTTC
TRBV27,-,TRBJ1-2,-,CASSLSGGSYTF,TGTGCCAGCAGTTTATCTGGAGGGAGCTACACCTTC
TRBV4-1,-,TRBJ1-1,-,CASSQGMARGNTEAFF,TGCGCCAGCAGCCAAGGGATGGCTAGGGGAAACACTGAAGCTTTCTTT
TRBV2,-,TRBJ2-7,-,CASSTPGQVYEQYF,TGTGCCAGCAGTACCCCGGGACAAGTCTACGAGCAGTACTTC
TRBV28,-,TRBJ2-7,-,CASSFSGEQYF,TGTGCCAGCAGTTTTTCGGGAGAGCAGTACTTC
TRBV6-1,TRBD2,TRBJ2-7,-,CASSVGLAGGSYEQYF,TGTGCCAGCAGTGTTGGACTAGCGGGAGGGTCCTACGAGCAGTACTTC
TRBV7-2,-,TRBJ2-3,-,CASSLVRDRADTQYF,TGTGCCAGCAGCTTAGTGCGGGATAGGGCAGATACGCAGTATTTT
TRBV7-3,TRBD2,TRBJ2-1,-,CASSSGLAGHNEQFF,TGTGCCAGCAGCTCGGGACTAGCGGGCCACAATGAGCAGTTCTTC
TRBV10-3,-,TRBJ1-4,-,CAISGSSNEKLFF,TGTGCCATCAGTGGCTCCAGTAATGAAAAACTGTTTTTT
TRBV3-1/TRBV3-2,-,TRBJ1-4,few,CASSQGRGEAEKLFF,TGTGCCAGCAGCCAAGGCCGGGGAGAGGCTGAAAAACTGTTTTTT
TRBV28,TRBD1,TRBJ1-5,-,CASSNGQGNQPQHF,TGTGCCAGCAGCAATGGACAGGGTAATCAGCCCCAGCATTTT
TRBV6-5,TRBD1,TRBJ1-6,-,CASSYGGQGHSPLHF,TGTGCCAGCAGTTACGGGGGACAGGGACATTCACCCCTCCACTTT
TRBV23-1,-,TRBJ2-1,-,CASSPYCPGYNEQFF,TGCGCCAGCAGTCCTTACTGCCCCGGCTACAATGAGCAGTTCTTC
TRBV18,-,TRBJ1-6,-,CASSPPRVGSPLHF,TGTGCCAGCTCACCACCCAGGGTTGGTTCACCCCTCCACTTT
TRBV28,TRBD1,TRBJ1-2,-,CASSLDRSYYGYTF,TGTGCCAGCAGTCTGGACAGGAGCTACTATGGCTACACCTTC
TRBV29-1,TRBD2,TRBJ2-3,-,CSVTPSGGGTDTQYF,TGCAGCGTAACCCCAAGCGGGGGGGGCACAGATACGCAGTATTTT
TRBV7-2,TRBD2,TRBJ2-7,-,CASSPRTSGRSYEQYF,TGTGCCAGCAGCCCCCGGACTAGCGGGAGGTCCTACGAGCAGTACTTC
TRBV7-2,-,TRBJ2-7,-,CASSLESLYEQYF,TGTGCCAGCAGCTTAGAGAGCCTCTACGAGCAGTACTTC
TRBV6-1,-,TRBJ1-6,-,CASSDQGKNSPLHF,TGTGCCAGCAGTGATCAGGGAAAGAATTCACCCCTCCACTTT
TRBV2,TRBD2,TRBJ2-1,-,CATVLAGDNNEQFF,TGTGCCACCGTACTAGCGGGAGATAACAATGAGCAGTTCTTC
TRBV7-8,TRBD1,TRBJ1-1,-,CASSLAGTGYTEAFF,TGTGCCAGCAGCTTAGCCGGGACAGGGTACACTGAAGCTTTCTTT
TRBV28,TRBD1,TRBJ1-3,-,CASRTGTGSNTIYF,TGTGCCAGCAGGACCGGGACAGGCTCAAACACCATATATTTT
TRBV10-3,-,TRBJ2-5,-,CAISESPGTRETQYF,TGTGCCATCAGTGAGTCGCCGGGAACGCGGGAGACCCAGTACTTC
TRBV6-5,TRBD2,TRBJ2-1,-,CASSYSGGGNEQFF,TGTGCCAGCAGTTATTCGGGGGGGGGCAATGAGCAGTTCTTC
TRBV28,-,TRBJ2-7,-,CASSSGQGFYEQYF,TGTGCCAGCAGCTCGGGGCAGGGGTTCTACGAGCAGTACTTC
TRBV3-1/TRBV3-2,-,TRBJ1-5,-,CASSQGQNSNQPQHF,TGTGCCAGCAGCCAAGGGCAGAATAGCAATCAGCCCCAGCATTTT
TRBV29-1,-,TRBJ2-7,-,CSAGDYEQYF,TGCAGCGCAGGGGACTACGAGCAGTACTTC
TRBV2,-,TRBJ1-3,-,CASHAGERNTIYF,TGTGCCAGCCATGCAGGGGAACGGAACACCATATATTTT
TRBV27,TRBD1,TRBJ1-2,-,CASSVSSWDRGLPANYGYTF,TGTGCCAGCAGTGTTAGTTCTTGGGACAGGGGGCTTCCCGCTAACTATGGCTACACCTTC
TRBV28,TRBD1,TRBJ2-7,-,CASSPPGQGSSYEQYF,TGTGCCAGCAGTCCTCCGGGACAGGGGAGCTCCTACGAGCAGTACTTC
TRBV7-2,TRBD1,TRBJ1-2,-,CASSTDGTDPGYTF,TGTGCCAGCAGCACCGACGGGACAGACCCTGGCTACACCTTC